The T cell receptor beta chain under discussion was sequenced for a study of control samples from healthy donors and cancer patients. V was shortened by 3 bases and J by 1 base, with 10 bases between the two germline ends. The CDR3 loop spans 15 amino acids. Looked up from germline, CDR1 is MDHEN and CDR2 is SYDVKM. The repertoire was sequenced with immunoSEQ multiplex PCR; TCRdb's copy has only in-frame clones and lacks some. The sample carries some 150,000 clones, 96% recorded once. Sequencing used blood. This chain joins TRBV28 and TRBJ1-5; D may be TRBD1 (5 bases). The sequence was collected from a woman in her 30s in good health. This CDR3 reads CASSFYRDSNQPQHF. In DNA, the CDR3 is TGTGCCAGCAGTTTCTACCGGGACAGCAATCAGCCCCAGCATTTT. Together with reference TRBV28 and TRBJ1-5, the CDR3 gives the full variable domain: DVKVTQSSRYLVKRTGEKVFLECVQDMDHENMFWYRQDPGLGLRLIYFSYDVKMKEKGDIPEGYSVSREKKERFSLILESASTNQTSMYLCASSFYRDSNQPQHFGDGTRLSIL.